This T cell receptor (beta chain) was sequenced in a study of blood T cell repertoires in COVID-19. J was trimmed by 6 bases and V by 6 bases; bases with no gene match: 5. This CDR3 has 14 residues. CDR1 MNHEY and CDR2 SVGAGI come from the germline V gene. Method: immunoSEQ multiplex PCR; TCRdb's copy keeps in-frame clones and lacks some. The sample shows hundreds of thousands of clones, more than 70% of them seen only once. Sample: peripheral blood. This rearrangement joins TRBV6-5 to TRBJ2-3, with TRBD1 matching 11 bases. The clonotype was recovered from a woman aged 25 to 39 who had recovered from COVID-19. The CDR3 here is CASSPGTGGDTQYF. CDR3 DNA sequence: TGTGCCAGCAGCCCCGGGACAGGGGGGGATACGCAGTATTTT.